One and the same sample provided the 25 T cell receptor beta chains below, sequenced in a study of shared clonotypes between healthy human individuals. The method was immunoSEQ multiplex PCR; TCRdb's version includes in-frame clones alone and lacks a portion of them. This sample has roughly 480,000 clones; roughly 78% occur once, and the top ten carry 10% to 15%. Sequencing was done on a sample of PBMCs. The receptor set was obtained from a woman aged 35 to 49 in good health. Some clones in this sample may be carry-over from other donors' samples.

The chain has TRBV6-1 and TRBJ2-1; TRBD2 matches 9 bases. The CDR3 has 17 amino acids. Trimming cost V 6 bases and J 3 bases; bases outside gene matches: 12. The germline V gene has CDR1 MNHNS and CDR2 SASEGT. CDR3 DNA: TGTGCCAGCAGAGAAAGGCCTAGCGGGACGGGCTACAATGAGCAGTTCTTC. Translated, it gives CASRERPSGTGYNEQFF.

The chain has TRBV5-1 and TRBJ2-7; D perhaps matches TRBD2 (5 bases). Germline values: CDR1 SGHRS, CDR2 YFSETQ. The length of the CDR3 is 15 residues. V lost 2 bases and J 0 bases, leaving 12 bases between the germline ends. CDR3 bases: TGCGCCAGCAGCTTAACGCGAGGAGGCTCCTACGAGCAGTACTTC. The encoded protein is CASSLTRGGSYEQYF.

V usage is TRBV5-1 and J usage is TRBJ1-1; possible D gene TRBD1, 5 bases. V was shortened by 5 bases and J by 2 bases, with 16 bases between the two germline ends. Germline lookup yields CDR1 SGHRS and CDR2 YFSETQ. The CDR3 runs to 15 residues. The CDR3, as DNA: TGCGCCAGCAGGCAGGGTGATGGGTTAAACACTGAAGCTTTCTTT. It encodes CASRQGDGLNTEAFF.

The CDR3: CASSPTVENSPLHF. DNA for the CDR3: TGTGCCAGCAGCCCTACGGTGGAGAATTCACCCCTCCACTTT. V usage is TRBV7-9 and J usage is TRBJ1-6; D gene ambiguous. The ends were cut back, 5 bases at V and 7 bases at J, with 12 bases in the middle. The germline gives CDR1 SEHNR, CDR2 FQNEAQ (reference sequence). CDR3 length: 14 amino acids.

V gene TRBV7-7 combines with J gene TRBJ2-2, with D possibly TRBD2 on 6 matching bases. Germline CDR1 SSHAT, CDR2 FNYEAQ (reference sequence). The CDR3 spans 14 residues. The CDR3 nucleotides are TGTGCTAGCGGAGGAGTGTCGAACACCGGGGAGCTGTTTTTT. Protein: CASGGVSNTGELFF.

The genes are TRBV5-6 and TRBJ2-3, with 8 positions matching TRBD2. The germline gives CDR1 SGHDT, CDR2 YYEEEE. V was pared by 1 base and J by 5 bases, with 0 bases of the junction left unmatched. The CDR3 covers 13 residues. DNA of the CDR3: TGTGCCAGCAGCTTGCGGGAGGGAGATACGCAGTATTTT. Its translation: CASSLREGDTQYF.

This clone was found once. The CDR3 carries no conserved terminal phenylalanine or tryptophan, so it likely arises from a read error. The V call is TRBV5-4, the J call TRBJ2-7; D is undetermined. V was clipped by 4 bases and J by 5 bases, with 16 bases between them. The germline gives CDR1 SGHNT, CDR2 YYREEE (reference sequence). The CDR3 loop spans 14 amino acids. DNA for the CDR3: TGTGCCAGCAGCCTGGACGGCGTTCGTCACGAGCAGTACTCC. As protein: CASSLDGVRHEQYS.

The chain uses TRBV7-2 and TRBJ2-5; D unresolved. CDR1 and CDR2 (germline): SGHTA, FQGNSA. Trimming cost V 1 base and J 5 bases, with 8 bases left between them. CDR3 size: 13 residues. The CDR3 region has the DNA TGTGCCAGCAGCTTAGTTTACGGTGAGACCCAGTACTTC. It yields the protein CASSLVYGETQYF.

The chain joins TRBV9 to TRBJ2-3, with TRBD2 matching over 13 bases. The CDR3 is 19 amino acids. The trim removed 0 bases at V and 2 bases at J, leaving 9 bases unmatched. Germline V gives CDR1 SGDLS, CDR2 YYNGEE. The DNA for the CDR3 is TGTGCCAGCAGCGTAGCTCCAAGGACTAGCGGGAGAGTCACAGATACGCAGTATTTT. This codes for CASSVAPRTSGRVTDTQYF. Looking up the rest from reference TRBV9 and TRBJ2-3 gives the full variable domain: DSGVTQTPKHLITATGQRVTLRCSPRSGDLSVYWYQQSLDQGLQFLIQYYNGEERAKGNILERFSAQQFPDLHSELNLSSLELGDSALYFCASSVAPRTSGRVTDTQYFGPGTRLTVL.

This clone was found a few times. J is TRBJ2-5 and V is TRBV27; a weak D match, TRBD1 (6 bases). The ends were cut back, 6 bases at V and 5 bases at J, with 16 bases in the middle. CDR3 size: 14 residues. The V gene's germline CDR1 is MNHEY and CDR2 SMNVEV (reference sequence). CDR3 DNA sequence: TGTGCCAGCAGCCCCGGACAGTTCGGTGAGACCCAGTACTTC. It specifies CASSPGQFGETQYF.

The chain has TRBV7-6 and TRBJ2-5, with 7 bases fitting TRBD1. Germline V gene sequence: CDR1 SGHVS, CDR2 FNYEAQ. The V gene end was trimmed by 7 bases and the J gene end by 0 bases; junction bases not matched to a gene: 8. The CDR3 length is 15 residues. The CDR3 sequence: CASTPLGQYQETQYF. The CDR3 nucleotides read TGTGCCAGCACCCCTTTGGGACAGTACCAAGAGACCCAGTACTTC.

This chain uses TRBV5-1 with TRBJ2-2; no clear D. Trimming removed 0 bases at V and 6 bases at J, with 15 bases between. Germline V gene data show CDR1 as SGHRS and CDR2 as YFSETQ. CDR3 size: 16 residues. In nucleotides, the CDR3 is TGCGCCAGCAGCTTGGATGACACCAGGTGGTCCGGGGAGCTGTTTTTT. Translated: CASSLDDTRWSGELFF.

The chain uses TRBV2 and TRBJ2-1, with 10 nucleotides matching TRBD1. The CDR3 has 15 residues. The V segment lost 1 base and the J segment 6 bases; nucleotides outside the gene matches: 3. The V gene's germline CDR1 is SNHLY and CDR2 FYNNEI. CDR3 sequence: CASSEGQGAINEQFF. DNA of the CDR3: TGTGCCAGCAGTGAAGGACAGGGGGCGATCAATGAGCAGTTCTTC.

The genes are TRBV7-3 and TRBJ2-7; D unresolved. Germline lookup yields CDR1 SGHTA and CDR2 FQGTGA. Trimming removed 1 base from V and 6 bases from J, with 16 bases in between. There are 15 residues in the CDR3. The CDR3 loop reads CASSLRSLLPSEQYF. The CDR3 coding sequence is TGTGCCAGCAGCTTAAGGTCGCTTCTTCCGTCCGAGCAGTACTTC.

The chain combines TRBV7-2 with TRBJ2-7; D uncertain. The CDR3 has 13 amino acids. V gave up 5 bases and J gave up 7 bases, with 15 bases separating them. Germline V CDR1 and CDR2: SGHTA, FQGNSA. The CDR3 nucleotides read TGTGCCAGCAGCCCGCGACCCGCTGGGGAGCAGTACTTC. Translation gives CASSPRPAGEQYF. Based on the CDR3 plus reference TRBV7-2 and TRBJ2-7, the full variable domain is GAGVSQSPSNKVTEKGKDVELRCDPISGHTALYWYRQSLGQGLEFLIYFQGNSAPDKSGLPSDRFSAERTGGSVSTLTIQRTQQEDSAVYLCASSPRPAGEQYFGPGTRLTVT.

Worth noting for this clone: The junction departs from germline at one end; a sequencing error may be responsible. This chain uses TRBV7-7 with TRBJ2-5, with 7 positions matching TRBD2. Germline CDR1 and CDR2: SSHAT and FNYEAQ (reference sequence). This CDR3 contains 15 residues. This CDR3 is CASSVGGSREETQYF. CDR3 nucleotide sequence: TGTGCTAGCAGCGTCGGGGGGTCCAGGGAAGAGACCCAGTACTTC.

The J gene is TRBJ2-4, the V gene TRBV5-4, with TRBD2 as a possible D gene (5 bases). Germline V gene lookup returns CDR1 SGHNT and CDR2 YYREEE (reference sequence). Trimming pared 0 bases from V and 6 bases from J, leaving 13 bases between. The CDR3 sequence is 15 residues long. For the CDR3, the DNA is TGTGCCAGCAGCTTGGGTTCGGGCGCGGGAAACATTCAGTACTTC. Translating gives CASSLGSGAGNIQYF.

This chain joins TRBV5-1 and TRBJ1-4, with unresolved D. The CDR3 covers 15 residues. V was cut by 4 bases and J by 2 bases, with 12 bases left in between. Per the germline V gene, CDR1 is SGHRS and CDR2 is YFSETQ. CDR3 DNA: TGCGCCAGCAGCCTAGGGAGGGTGACTAATGAAAAACTGTTTTTT. It codes for CASSLGRVTNEKLFF.

The chain joins TRBV7-3 to TRBJ2-3, with a tentative D call TRBD1 (6 bases). V gave up 4 bases and J gave up 0 bases, with 11 bases separating them. The CDR3 runs 15 residues. Germline V gene sequence: CDR1 SGHTA, CDR2 FQGTGA. CDR3 sequence (DNA): TGTGCCAGCAGCTGGGACACCTCTAGCACAGATACGCAGTATTTT. Protein sequence: CASSWDTSSTDTQYF.

The chain carries TRBV10-1 and TRBJ2-5; 9 bases map to TRBD2. The J call may be mistaken, given a closer DNA end match to TRBJ2-7. The germline V gene has CDR1 WNHNN and CDR2 SYGVQD (reference sequence). The CDR3 is made up of 17 amino acids. The CDR3 spells CASSEKLAGTSSYEQYF. CDR3 DNA sequence: TGCGCCAGCAGTGAAAAACTAGCGGGTACCAGCTCCTACGAGCAGTACTTC.

CDR3 in DNA: TGCAGCTCCAAGAGGGAGCATGACGACGAGCAGTACTTC. The encoded protein is CSSKREHDDEQYF. The V and J genes are TRBV29-1 and TRBJ2-7; TRBD2 is a possible D gene (5 bases). This CDR3 has 13 amino acids. With 8 bases removed from V and 5 bases from J, the gap between germline ends came to 19 bases. CDR1 and CDR2 (germline): SQVTM, ANQGSEA.

The V and J genes are TRBV9 and TRBJ2-1; a weak D match, TRBD2 (6 bases). Trimming removed 4 bases from V and 3 bases from J, with 14 bases in between. Germline V lookup: CDR1 SGDLS, CDR2 YYNGEE. This CDR3 region has 15 residues. CDR3 in amino acids: CASSLGDSVYNEQFF. The CDR3 DNA follows: TGTGCCAGCAGCCTGGGGGACTCAGTCTACAATGAGCAGTTCTTC.

This chain links TRBV6-4 with TRBJ2-1; 9 bases map to TRBD2. Germline V gene lookup returns CDR1 MRHNA and CDR2 SNTAGT. The CDR3 runs 15 residues. V shed 0 bases and J 8 bases; nucleotides not matched to a gene: 5. The chain's CDR3 is CASSDSSGSWDEQFF. The CDR3 DNA follows: TGTGCCAGCAGTGACTCTAGCGGGAGTTGGGATGAGCAGTTCTTC.

This clone has a count of ten or more. Other DNA sequences in this specimen translate into the identical CDR3. The chain is built from TRBV9 and TRBJ2-3, with D possibly matching TRBD2 (6 bases). This CDR3 has 15 amino acids. From germline, CDR1 is SGDLS and CDR2 YYNGEE. With 0 bases removed from V and 3 bases from J, the gap between germline ends came to 11 bases. CDR3 sequence: CASSVVAGITDTQYF. Here the CDR3 DNA reads TGTGCCAGCAGCGTAGTTGCGGGAATAACAGATACGCAGTATTTT.

DNA for the CDR3: TGCGCCAGCAGCTTGGACAGGGGAGGCACTGAAGCTTTCTTT. This encodes CASSLDRGGTEAFF. This chain joins TRBV5-1 and TRBJ1-1; 7 bases are shared with TRBD1. V lost 0 bases and J lost 4; bases outside the gene matches: 3. This CDR3 has 14 amino acids. Germline V gene lookup returns CDR1 SGHRS and CDR2 YFSETQ.